This entry features one T cell receptor (beta chain) sequence. As yet, its antigen is unknown. Per germline, CDR1 SGHTA and CDR2 FQGTGA. The CDR3 length is 17 residues. V lost 1 base to trimming and J lost 5 bases; unmatched junction nucleotides: 7. This record comes from a study of cytomegalovirus exposure and HLA in healthy donors. Study at large: Findings of an earlier analysis included roughly 120 million unique TCR beta sequences from 190 million or so T cells. In an early release, HLA-typed donors contributed some 82 million unique TCR sequences. Study-wide points: Association with HLA alleles at 0.05 false discovery rate was found for 16,951 TCR beta sequences in a later analysis.

Both 60 Vbeta primers and 13 Jbeta primers went into the PCR. Libraries were prepared by immunoSEQ multiplex PCR; TCRdb keeps only in-frame clonotypes and omits some of them. The sample gives roughly 200,000 clones, roughly three quarters of which show up once; around 1.7% is in the top ten. Sequencing used PBMCs. This TCR was sampled from a man aged 50 to 59 in good health and CMV-seronegative. This chain joins TRBV7-3 and TRBJ2-2; 10 nucleotides align to TRBD2. CDR3 DNA sequence: TGTGCCAGCAGCTTAAAGCGGGAGGGCCGGGAGACCGGGGAGCTGTTTTTT. Its protein product is CASSLKREGRETGELFF.